The next 9 T cell receptor beta chains were all read from a single sample in a study of early T cells in non-severe SARS-CoV-2 infection. MiXCR was run by TCRdb on the 5' RACE reads, yielding one entry per CDR3 protein. The table records just under 60,000 distinct CDR3 sequences, about 9.8% of them present only once. The sample consisted of whole blood. Source of these receptors: an adult who was a healthcare worker with PCR-confirmed SARS-CoV-2 infection or an uninfected control (not recorded which).

This clonotype has a count of ten or more. The gene calls are TRBV5-5 and TRBJ1-4; D call uncertain. CDR1 and CDR2 (germline): SGHKS, YYEKEE (reference sequence). The CDR3 has 14 amino acids. Trimming pared 0 bases from V and 5 bases from J, leaving 8 bases between. In nucleotides, the CDR3 is TGTGCCAGCAGCTTGGCGGGTCAAAATGAAAAACTGTTTTTT. This codes for CASSLAGQNEKLFF. The full variable domain, its missing parts supplied by reference TRBV5-5 and TRBJ1-4, is DAGVTQSPTHLIKTRGQQVTLRCSPISGHKSVSWYQQVLGQGPQFIFQYYEKEERGRGNFPDRFSARQFPNYSSELNVNALLLGDSALYLCASSLAGQNEKLFFGSGTQLSVL.

This clonotype was seen ten or more times. The chain links TRBV6-6 to TRBJ2-7; 7 bases match TRBD2. Germline V CDR1 and CDR2: MNHNY, SVGAGI (reference sequence). Trimming removed 5 bases from V and 0 bases from J; junction bases left unmatched: 7. The CDR3 is 15 amino acids. The CDR3 coding sequence is TGTGCCAGCAGTGACGTAGCGGGTGTCTCCTACGAGCAGTACTTC. It translates to CASSDVAGVSYEQYF.

This clonotype was found many times. This chain uses TRBV10-3 with TRBJ1-1; D call uncertain. This CDR3 is built from 14 residues. CDR1 is ENHRY, CDR2 SYGVKD, per germline. Between the trimmed V and J ends, which lost 4 bases and 1 base, there was a span of 10 bases. CDR3 region: CAISGGRTNTEAFF. CDR3 sequence (DNA): TGTGCCATCAGTGGAGGCAGAACGAACACTGAAGCTTTCTTT.

This clonotype was seen a few times. The chain has TRBV28 and TRBJ1-1; 8 bases are shared with TRBD1. CDR1 is MDHEN, CDR2 SYDVKM, per germline. This CDR3 is 14 amino acids long. After removal of 5 bases from V and 4 bases from J, the junction contained 6 bases not matched to a gene. The CDR3 loop is CASSGQGKSTEAFF. The CDR3 DNA reads TGTGCCAGCAGTGGACAGGGAAAGTCCACTGAAGCTTTCTTT.

This clonotype has a count of ten or more. The chain recombines TRBV12-3 or TRBV12-4 with TRBJ1-1, with D unclear. The CDR3 runs 13 residues. Trimming pared 6 bases from V and 0 bases from J, leaving 8 bases between. CDR3 sequence reads: CASSRGMNTEAFF. The CDR3 nucleotides read TGTGCCAGCAGCAGAGGTATGAACACTGAAGCTTTCTTT.

The chain combines TRBV28 with TRBJ2-7, with D possibly TRBD2 on 6 matching bases. With 4 bases removed from V and 4 bases from J, the gap between germline ends came to 20 bases. The V gene's germline CDR1 is MDHEN and CDR2 SYDVKM. This CDR3 contains 16 residues. DNA of the CDR3: TGTGCCAGCAGTTCCGGCGGGACCACCATCGGGTACGAGCAGTACTTC. Translation gives CASSSGGTTIGYEQYF. The entire variable domain, with the rest obtained from reference TRBV28 and TRBJ2-7, is as follows: DVKVTQSSRYLVKRTGEKVFLECVQDMDHENMFWYRQDPGLGLRLIYFSYDVKMKEKGDIPEGYSVSREKKERFSLILESASTNQTSMYLCASSSGGTTIGYEQYFGPGTRLTVT.

In this sample, this clonotype turned up many times. The V call is TRBV7-2, the J call TRBJ2-3, with D perhaps matching TRBD1 or TRBD2 (7 bases each). Germline V gene lookup returns CDR1 SGHTA and CDR2 FQGNSA. This CDR3 is 15 amino acids long. The V and J ends lost 2 bases and 2 bases respectively, with 11 bases between them. CDR3 in amino acids: CASSLQGGLTDTQYF. As DNA, the CDR3 is TGTGCCAGCAGCTTACAGGGGGGGCTCACAGATACGCAGTATTTT.

Here the CDR3 DNA reads TGTGCCAGTAGCGAGACAGGGGGTGATGAAAAACTGTTTTTT. The encoded protein is CASSETGGDEKLFF. The J gene is TRBJ1-4, the V gene TRBV19; 9 bases are a match to TRBD1. Per germline, CDR1 LNHDA and CDR2 SQIVND (reference sequence). The CDR3 spans 14 residues. J lost 6 bases, V lost 6 bases, and 5 bases had no gene match. The entire variable domain, with the rest obtained from reference TRBV19 and TRBJ1-4, is as follows: DGGITQSPKYLFRKEGQNVTLSCEQNLNHDAMYWYRQDPGQGLRLIYYSQIVNDFQKGDIAEGYSVSREKKESFPLTVTSAQKNPTAFYLCASSETGGDEKLFFGSGTQLSVL.

This clonotype was seen more than once but under ten times. The chain carries TRBV27 and TRBJ1-6; a weak D match, TRBD1 (5 bases). The germline V gene has CDR1 MNHEY and CDR2 SMNVEV (reference sequence). The CDR3 loop spans 16 amino acids. V shed 4 bases and J shed 6 bases, with 16 bases lying between them. The CDR3: CASSSRGRLGNSPLHF. CDR3 nucleotide sequence: TGTGCCAGCAGTTCCCGGGGCAGGTTGGGTAATTCACCCCTCCACTTT.